These T cell receptor beta chains were read from a single sample in a study of T cell repertoires in ileal Crohn's disease. Repertoires were generated with immunoSEQ multiplex PCR, while TCRdb's copy carries only in-frame clones and drops some. This sample carries about 13,000 clones, about 70% of them seen once, and the ten largest clones take over 6.5%. Sequences were obtained from ileal tissue. The receptors were sampled from an adult with Crohn's disease. Each CDR3 is given with its conserved first and last residue. D genes are given only for firm matches. The size entry is marked missing in some rows and otherwise reads once, few, many or a size class.

TRBJ2-4,-,TRBV5-4,-,CASSWAGGAKNIQYF
TRBJ2-5,-,TRBV5-1,-,CASSATGGAQETQYF
TRBJ2-7,TRBD1,TRBV9,-,CATRSGTGDYEQYF
TRBJ2-7,-,TRBV2,-,CASSLTQVSSYEQYF
TRBJ2-1,TRBD2,TRBV29-1,-,CSATLAGVYNEQFF
TRBJ1-2,TRBD1,TRBV5-4,-,CASSQRTGGNGYTF
TRBJ2-1,-,TRBV5-6,-,CASSFGQPGQQFF
TRBJ2-7,-,TRBV18,-,CASSPKSDEQYF
TRBJ2-1,-,TRBV5-1,-,CASSLGTAGADEQFF
TRBJ1-5,TRBD1,TRBV27,-,CASRSGTASYQPQHF
TRBJ1-1,-,TRBV7-8,-,CASSLRQGTEAFF
TRBJ1-1,-,TRBV7-2,-,CASSDAWGAEAFF
TRBJ1-1,-,TRBV6-1,-,CASLQGENTEAFF
TRBJ2-5,-,TRBV9,-,CASSPRYQETQYF
TRBJ1-1,-,TRBV28,-,CASSSVMNTEAFF
TRBJ2-1,TRBD2,TRBV29-1,-,CSVTLAGAYNEQFF
TRBJ2-5,TRBD1,TRBV10-3,-,CAISESTGQETQYF
TRBJ1-1,TRBD1,TRBV5-6,few,CASSLTQGAAFF
TRBJ2-2,-,TRBV7-3,-,CASSLDGSKTGELFF
TRBJ2-1,TRBD2,TRBV9,-,CASSARTSGGARDEQFF
TRBJ1-5,-,TRBV10-2,few,CASSLTGVGNQPQHF
TRBJ1-1,-,TRBV7-9,once,CASSFYPERQEAFF
TRBJ1-1,-,TRBV29-1,few,CSGHVTSNTEAFF
TRBJ2-7,-,TRBV7-3,-,CASSPNEAGMNEQYF
TRBJ1-2,-,TRBV5-6,-,CASSWRTDDYGYTF
TRBJ2-7,-,TRBV23-1,-,CASSQSWGQGVYEQYF
TRBJ1-3,TRBD1,TRBV4-2,-,CASSQSGTGRGNTIYF
TRBJ1-6,TRBD1,TRBV6-6,-,CASSLNRGKDSPLHF
TRBJ2-5,-,TRBV6-5,-,CATRPEQETQYF
TRBJ2-7,-,TRBV6-1,-,CASDWGQGYEQYF
TRBJ2-7,-,TRBV29-1,-,CSVGNGGDEQYF
TRBJ1-2,TRBD1,TRBV18,-,CASSSQPGQGARNYGYTF
TRBJ2-1,-,TRBV5-1,-,CASSPEPTSYNEQFF
TRBJ1-6,-,TRBV7-2,-,CASSLNRHSPLHF
TRBJ2-7,TRBD2,TRBV6-5,-,CASSYGGGQVEQYF